The rows below give T cell receptor beta chains drawn from one sample of a study of persistence of HIV-infected CD4 T cells. Their antigens remain unidentified. The table came from immunoSEQ multiplex PCR; TCRdb's copy has only in-frame clones and leaves some out. The repertoire includes 40,000 to 55,000 clones, more than 80% of them detected once, and 2.5% to 4% sits in the top ten. The material was CD4+ T cells sorted from PBMCs after 18-hour stimulation, obtained from a patient who received antiretroviral therapy. These receptors were collected from an adult woman with HIV who was CMV-seropositive. CDR3s include the opening cysteine and the closing phenylalanine or tryptophan. A D gene is named only where the DNA matches it firmly. Only some rows state a clone size, as once, few, many or a class for expanded clones.

d_gene	v_gene	abundance	j_gene	CDR3nt	CDR3aa
TRBD1	TRBV3-1/TRBV3-2	NA	TRBJ2-1	TGTGCCAGCAGCCAAGCTTCAGCGCAGAGCAGGGGGTCCTACAATGAGCAGTTCTTC	CASSQASAQSRGSYNEQFF
NA	TRBV6-5	NA	TRBJ1-1	TGTGCCATTCTGAGGGTCGGCGCTGAAGCTTTCTTT	CAILRVGAEAFF
NA	TRBV2	NA	TRBJ2-1	TGTGCCAGCAGTGAAGGATGGGGGGCCACGTTCTTC	CASSEGWGATFF
NA	TRBV25-1	once	TRBJ2-7	TGTGCCAGCAGGACAGGCCGCTCCTACGAGCAGTACTTC	CASRTGRSYEQYF
TRBD1	TRBV5-1	NA	TRBJ2-2	TGCGCCAGCAGCGCAACACCCGGGACAGGAAACACCGGGGAGCTGTTTTTT	CASSATPGTGNTGELFF
NA	TRBV11-3	NA	TRBJ1-6	TGTGCCAGCAGCTTATCCCCCTCATCACCCCTCCACTTT	CASSLSPSSPLHF
NA	TRBV18	NA	TRBJ2-7	TGTGCCAGCTCACCCCGTGACAGCTACGAGCAGTACTTC	CASSPRDSYEQYF
TRBD1	TRBV9	NA	TRBJ1-1	TGTGCCAGCAGCGTAGAGGGGGCGATGAACACTGAAGCTTTCTTT	CASSVEGAMNTEAFF
NA	TRBV7-2	NA	TRBJ1-3	TGTGCCAGCAGCTTAGTGGCAGGTGGTCACACCATATATTTT	CASSLVAGGHTIYF
NA	TRBV20-1	few	TRBJ2-1	TGCAGTGCTACAGACAGTTACGGGCAGTTCTTC	CSATDSYGQFF
NA	TRBV18	NA	TRBJ1-2	TGTGCCAGCTCACCAAGGGCTCCGGTTGGGAACTATGGCTACACCTTC	CASSPRAPVGNYGYTF
NA	TRBV28	NA	TRBJ2-3	TGTGCCAGCAGTTTCGCAGGGAGCACAGATACGCAGTATTTT	CASSFAGSTDTQYF
TRBD2	TRBV18	NA	TRBJ2-3	TGTGCCAGCTCACCAACGGGACTAGCGGGGAGCACAGATACGCAGTATTTT	CASSPTGLAGSTDTQYF
NA	TRBV24-1	few	TRBJ2-5	TGTGCCACCAGTGTATCGGGCGCCCAAGAGACCCAGTACTTC	CATSVSGAQETQYF
NA	TRBV5-5	NA	TRBJ1-3	TGTGCCAGCAGCTTGGGTCCTGACTACTCTGGAAACACCATATATTTT	CASSLGPDYSGNTIYF
TRBD2	TRBV4-1	NA	TRBJ2-7	TGCGCCAGCAGCCGACACCTTCTAGCGGGAGGCCCCTACGAGCAGTACTTC	CASSRHLLAGGPYEQYF
NA	TRBV11-3	NA	TRBJ1-6	TGTGCCAGCAGCTTAATCCGGCCCGGTTCACCCCTCCACTTT	CASSLIRPGSPLHF
TRBD1	TRBV5-6	NA	TRBJ1-2	TGTGCCAGCAGCGTGGACAGGGGGCCTAACTATGGCTACACCTTC	CASSVDRGPNYGYTF
NA	TRBV12-3/TRBV12-4	few	TRBJ1-3	TGTGCCAGCAGTTTACCGAGAAACACCATATATTTT	CASSLPRNTIYF
NA	TRBV2	NA	TRBJ1-5	TGTGCCAGCAGTGAGACCGACAGCTCAGGGGAGCCCCAGCATTTT	CASSETDSSGEPQHF
TRBD1	TRBV29-1	NA	TRBJ1-5	TGCAGCGTTGGCGACAGGGGTTATCCCCAGCATTTT	CSVGDRGYPQHF
NA	TRBV6-4	NA	TRBJ1-1	TGTGCCAGCAGTGATGGGGGAGCAGGACGTAAAGCTTTCTTT	CASSDGGAGRKAFF
NA	TRBV10-3	NA	TRBJ2-5	TGTGCCATCAGTGCCTACCAAGAGACCCAGTACTTC	CAISAYQETQYF
NA	TRBV7-2	NA	TRBJ2-1	TGTGCCAGCAGCTTAATTTCCGGGGATTACAATGAGCAGTTCTTC	CASSLISGDYNEQFF
TRBD1	TRBV9	NA	TRBJ1-4	TGTGCCAGCAGCGCGGACGGGACAGACAATGAAAAACTGTTTTTT	CASSADGTDNEKLFF
TRBD1	TRBV4-1	NA	TRBJ1-4	TGCGCCAGCAGCCTACAGGGGGCGGGGGCTAATGAAAAACTGTTTTTT	CASSLQGAGANEKLFF
NA	TRBV28	NA	TRBJ1-1	TGTGCCAGCAGGGATCTAAACAGGCTGGGGAGCACTGAAGCTTTCTTT	CASRDLNRLGSTEAFF
TRBD1	TRBV27	NA	TRBJ2-3	TGTGCCAGCAGTCCGACCCTGGACAGGGAAGGCACAGATACGCAGTATTTT	CASSPTLDREGTDTQYF
NA	TRBV9	NA	TRBJ2-7	TGTGCCAGCAGCAAAGTCCCCGAGACCGAGCAGTACTTC	CASSKVPETEQYF
TRBD2	TRBV9	NA	TRBJ2-7	TGTGCCAGCAGCGCCACTAGCGGGAATTTACGAAGTATGGACGAGCAGTACTTC	CASSATSGNLRSMDEQYF
TRBD1	TRBV30	NA	TRBJ2-1	TGTGCCTGGAGGCCTCCGGGACAGGGTGGCAATGAGCAGTTCTTC	CAWRPPGQGGNEQFF
TRBD1	TRBV2	NA	TRBJ1-5	TGTGCCAGCAGTCATCGATGGACAGGGGGAAACAATCAGCCCCAGCATTTT	CASSHRWTGGNNQPQHF
NA	TRBV28	NA	TRBJ2-7	TGTGCCAGCAGCCAGGACTACGAGCAGTACTTC	CASSQDYEQYF
NA	TRBV4-3	NA	TRBJ2-7	TGCGCCAGCAGCCAAGATAGAGGTGTGGGCTCGAGGGAGCAGTACTTC	CASSQDRGVGSREQYF
NA	TRBV5-6	NA	TRBJ2-2	TGTGCCAGCAGCTTGAGAACGGACGGGGAGCTGTTTTTT	CASSLRTDGELFF
NA	TRBV7-9	NA	TRBJ1-2	TGTGCCAGCAGCTTAGGACAGGTTTATGGCTACACCTTC	CASSLGQVYGYTF